The 27 T cell receptor beta chains given below trace back to one sample, sequenced in a study of T-cell memory formation after mild COVID-19. TCRdb re-derived calls from the 5' RACE reads in MiXCR, one entry per CDR3 protein. The sample lists about 390,000 distinct CDR3 sequences; 16% were seen once. Input material: PBMCs or a T cell subset sorted from them (not recorded which). These receptors came from a man aged 18-30 years who had mild COVID-19 (a few samples of this study predate the infection). Cell type and time point are not known.

This clonotype came up many times. The V gene is TRBV6-6, the J gene TRBJ1-2; 11 bases fit TRBD1. The ends lost 0 bases at V and 7 bases at J; junction bases unmatched: 10. The CDR3 contains 17 residues. The germline V gene has CDR1 MNHNY and CDR2 SVGAGI (reference sequence). CDR3 in DNA: TGTGCCAGCAGTTACTCTGGACAGGGGGCCCCCGGGGGTGGCTACACCTTC. Encoded protein: CASSYSGQGAPGGGYTF.

This chain connects TRBV7-2 to TRBJ2-2, with D possibly TRBD1 on 6 matching bases. The V gene's germline CDR1 is SGHTA and CDR2 FQGNSA. The ends were cut back, 4 bases at V and 0 bases at J, with 15 bases in the middle. This CDR3 spans 17 amino acids. The CDR3 is CASSSPGTLTNTGELFF. CDR3 nucleotide sequence: TGTGCCAGCAGCTCACCCGGGACATTGACGAACACCGGGGAGCTGTTTTTT.

The CDR3 loop is CASSLAGGNTDTQYF. The DNA of the CDR3 is TGTGCCAGCAGCTTAGCGGGGGGAAACACAGATACGCAGTATTTT. The V and J genes are TRBV7-2 and TRBJ2-3, with D perhaps TRBD2 (6 bases). This CDR3 contains 15 residues. Germline V gene lookup returns CDR1 SGHTA and CDR2 FQGNSA. Trimming left V 0 bases short and J 2 bases short, with 9 bases between.

The gene calls are TRBV7-2 and TRBJ1-5; 7 bases map to TRBD1. The CDR3 totals 17 residues. Germline V gene sequence: CDR1 SGHTA, CDR2 FQGNSA. With V trimmed by 1 base and J by 1 base, 7 bases remained unmatched. CDR3 sequence: CASSLVETGISNQPQHF. The CDR3 nucleotides are TGTGCCAGCAGCTTAGTGGAGACAGGGATAAGCAATCAGCCCCAGCATTTT.

This clonotype was counted between two and nine times. This chain links TRBV4-3 with TRBJ2-5; 8 nucleotides align to TRBD1. CDR1 is LGHNA and CDR2 is YSLEER in the germline V gene. V shed 1 base and J 3 bases; nucleotides not matched to a gene: 7. CDR3 length: 16 residues. Written as DNA, the CDR3 is TGCGCCAGCAGCCAAGGTGGAGAGACAGGGGAAGAGACCCAGTACTTC. Protein: CASSQGGETGEETQYF.

This clonotype was seen only a few times. This chain joins TRBV7-3 and TRBJ2-3, with TRBD2 matching 9 bases. The CDR3 sequence is 16 residues long. V shed 2 bases and J 4 bases; nucleotides not matched to a gene: 7. The germline V gene has CDR1 SGHTA and CDR2 FQGTGA. DNA for the CDR3: TGTGCCAGCAGCTTATCGGGCGGGGGGGTCGCAGATACGCAGTATTTT. Translated, it gives CASSLSGGGVADTQYF. Full variable domain (outside the CDR3, taken from reference TRBV7-3 and TRBJ2-3): GAGVSQTPSNKVTEKGKYVELRCDPISGHTALYWYRQSLGQGPEFLIYFQGTGAADDSGLPNDRFFAVRPEGSVSTLKIQRTERGDSAVYLCASSLSGGGVADTQYFGPGTRLTVL.

This clonotype was seen a few times. The J gene is TRBJ2-3, the V gene TRBV6-5; D tentatively fits TRBD1 or TRBD2 (5 bases each). Trimming removed 0 bases from V and 0 bases from J, with 10 bases in between. The V gene's germline CDR1 is MNHEY and CDR2 SVGAGI. CDR3 length equals 16 residues. The DNA for the CDR3 is TGTGCCAGCAGTTACTCAGAGGGGAAGAGCACAGATACGCAGTATTTT. It codes for CASSYSEGKSTDTQYF.

CDR3 sequence (DNA): TGTGCCAGCAGCTACTTACCCCACCAGGGAACAGATACGCAGTATTTT. The encoded protein is CASSYLPHQGTDTQYF. J is TRBJ2-3 and V is TRBV7-3; tentatively, D is TRBD1 (5 bases). Germline assignment: CDR1 SGHTA and CDR2 FQGTGA. CDR3 length equals 16 residues. Trimming took 4 bases from V and 3 from J, leaving 17 bases between them. Full variable domain (rest looked up from reference TRBV7-3 and TRBJ2-3): GAGVSQTPSNKVTEKGKYVELRCDPISGHTALYWYRQSLGQGPEFLIYFQGTGAADDSGLPNDRFFAVRPEGSVSTLKIQRTERGDSAVYLCASSYLPHQGTDTQYFGPGTRLTVL.

In its sample, this clonotype was seen a few times. The chain employs TRBV7-2 and TRBJ1-5; tentative D call: TRBD1 (5 bases). The CDR3 runs to 16 residues. The V end was cut by 5 bases, the J end by 4 bases, with 18 bases between. The germline V gene encodes CDR1 SGHTA and CDR2 FQGNSA. This chain's CDR3 is CASSPGGPGMNQPQHF. CDR3 bases: TGTGCCAGCAGCCCCGGTGGCCCAGGGATGAATCAGCCCCAGCATTTT. Complete variable domain (other parts from reference TRBV7-2 and TRBJ1-5): GAGVSQSPSNKVTEKGKDVELRCDPISGHTALYWYRQSLGQGLEFLIYFQGNSAPDKSGLPSDRFSAERTGGSVSTLTIQRTQQEDSAVYLCASSPGGPGMNQPQHFGDGTRLSIL.

This clonotype was seen a few times. CDR3 loop: CASSLSWTGELFF. The CDR3 DNA sequence: TGTGCCAGCAGCCTTAGTTGGACCGGGGAGCTGTTTTTT. The chain links TRBV11-2 to TRBJ2-2; D not certain. Germline lookup yields CDR1 SGHAT and CDR2 FQNNGV. The CDR3 runs to 13 residues. V shed 5 bases and J shed 5 bases, with 9 bases lying between them. Based on the CDR3 plus reference TRBV11-2 and TRBJ2-2, the full variable domain is EAGVAQSPRYKIIEKRQSVAFWCNPISGHATLYWYQQILGQGPKLLIQFQNNGVVDDSQLPKDRFSAERLKGVDSTLKIQPAKLEDSAVYLCASSLSWTGELFFGEGSRLTVL.

This sequence joins TRBV9 and TRBJ2-1, with a possible D match to TRBD1 (5 bases). Germline CDR1 reads SGDLS; CDR2 reads YYNGEE. V shed 1 base and J shed 9 bases, with 20 bases lying between them. The CDR3 loop spans 16 amino acids. CDR3 amino acids: CASSVKWGPSAGEQFF. CDR3 bases: TGTGCCAGCAGCGTAAAATGGGGCCCCTCAGCCGGTGAGCAGTTCTTC.

The rearrangement uses TRBV20-1 and TRBJ1-5; D not resolved. V was shortened by 0 bases and J by 0 bases, with 9 bases between the two germline ends. The CDR3 is made up of 15 amino acids. Per the germline V gene, CDR1 is DFQATT and CDR2 is SNEGSKA (reference sequence). CDR3 sequence reads: CSARDQDYSNQPQHF. The CDR3 DNA sequence: TGCAGTGCTAGAGATCAGGACTATAGCAATCAGCCCCAGCATTTT.

The chain carries TRBV7-2 and TRBJ2-2; D gene ambiguous. Germline V gene data show CDR1 as SGHTA and CDR2 as FQGNSA. V was shortened by 1 base and J by 0 bases, with 6 bases between the two germline ends. CDR3 size: 15 residues. CDR3 loop: CASSLVQANTGELFF. CDR3 bases: TGTGCCAGCAGCTTAGTACAAGCGAACACCGGGGAGCTGTTTTTT.

J is TRBJ2-1 and V is TRBV24-1; 7 positions match TRBD2. CDR3 length: 18 residues. From germline, CDR1 is KGHDR and CDR2 SFDVKD. The V gene end was trimmed by 3 bases and the J gene end by 7 bases; junction bases not matched to a gene: 17. The CDR3 DNA sequence: TGTGCCACCAGTGATCCTCGGGGAGGGGCCCCCCGGAGGAATGAGCAGTTCTTC. It is translated as CATSDPRGGAPRRNEQFF.

V and J are TRBV20-1 and TRBJ2-7; D gene uncertain. V was pared by 3 bases and J by 0 bases, with 9 bases between. The CDR3 contains 13 residues. Germline assignment: CDR1 DFQATT and CDR2 SNEGSKA (reference sequence). CDR3 in DNA: TGCAGTGCTAGGGACCCCACCTCCTACGAGCAGTACTTC. Protein sequence: CSARDPTSYEQYF.

This clonotype appeared a few times. This chain links TRBV6-6 with TRBJ1-3; D not certain. CDR1 is MNHNY and CDR2 is SVGAGI in the germline V gene (reference sequence). The CDR3 has 12 residues. V shed 6 bases and J shed 4 bases, with 7 bases lying between them. DNA of the CDR3: TGTGCCAGCAGCAATGTAGGAAACACCATATATTTT. The encoded protein is CASSNVGNTIYF.

The CDR3 protein is CASSYSVPNTGELFF. Here the CDR3 DNA reads TGTGCCAGCAGTTACTCGGTTCCGAACACCGGGGAGCTGTTTTTT. The chain links TRBV6-2 or TRBV6-3 to TRBJ2-2; D gene unclear. This CDR3 region has 15 residues. Trimming pared 0 bases from V and 0 bases from J, leaving 5 bases between. The germline CDR1 and CDR2 sequences are MNHEY and SVGEGT.

This chain links TRBV20-1 with TRBJ2-1; D is undetermined. The V gene lost 0 bases and the J gene lost 9 bases, with 6 bases spanning the gap. Germline lookup yields CDR1 DFQATT and CDR2 SNEGSKA (reference sequence). The CDR3 sequence is 11 residues long. As DNA, the CDR3 is TGCAGTGCTAGAGATTGGGCTGAGCAGTTCTTC. Translation: CSARDWAEQFF.

There are a few counts of this clonotype. The chain employs TRBV13 and TRBJ2-7; 10 nucleotides align to TRBD1. The V gene end was trimmed by 4 bases and the J gene end by 3 bases; junction bases not matched to a gene: 3. Germline-derived CDR1 and CDR2 are PRHDT and FYEKMQ (reference sequence). CDR3 size: 14 residues. CDR3 loop: CASSSRTGGYEQYV. As DNA, the CDR3 is TGTGCCAGCAGCTCCCGGACAGGGGGCTACGAGCAGTACGTC.

This chain connects TRBV4-3 to TRBJ2-1; 15 positions agree with TRBD2. Trimming at V came to 1 base and at J to 8 bases, leaving 15 bases not matched to a gene. The CDR3 runs to 20 residues. The germline gives CDR1 LGHNA, CDR2 YSLEER. The CDR3 region is CASSQALRQWTSGGADEQFF. CDR3 nucleotide sequence: TGCGCCAGCAGCCAAGCCCTCCGCCAATGGACTAGCGGGGGGGCTGATGAGCAGTTCTTC.

This clonotype has a handful of counts. This chain links TRBV7-9 with TRBJ2-3; D remains unclear. From germline, CDR1 is SEHNR and CDR2 FQNEAQ (reference sequence). The CDR3 is made up of 14 amino acids. V was trimmed by 4 bases and J by 2 bases, leaving 10 bases between them. The CDR3 here is CASSSPSLTDTQYF. In DNA, the CDR3 is TGTGCCAGCAGCTCCCCCAGCCTCACAGATACGCAGTATTTT.

V and J are TRBV5-1 and TRBJ2-5; 7 bases map to TRBD1. The trim removed 4 bases at V and 1 base at J, leaving 7 bases unmatched. Per germline, CDR1 SGHRS and CDR2 YFSETQ. The CDR3 runs to 15 residues. The CDR3 DNA follows: TGCGCCAGCAGCCTAAACTGGGACAGCCAAGAGACCCAGTACTTC. Translated, it gives CASSLNWDSQETQYF.

This clonotype was found many times. The chain recombines TRBV5-6 with TRBJ1-2; 7 positions agree with TRBD1. The CDR3 spans 14 residues. Germline trimming cut 6 bases from V and 4 bases from J; bases unmatched to any gene: 9. Germline V gene sequence: CDR1 SGHDT, CDR2 YYEEEE. CDR3 bases: TGTGCCAGCAACGCACGGACAGGCGCCTATGGCTACACCTTC. Translating it yields CASNARTGAYGYTF.

The table lists this clonotype with many counts. This chain connects TRBV28 to TRBJ2-7; D might be TRBD1 (6 bases). There are 16 residues in the CDR3. Trimming removed 0 bases from V and 0 bases from J, with 12 bases in between. CDR1 and CDR2 from the germline V gene are MDHEN and SYDVKM. In nucleotides, the CDR3 is TGTGCCAGCAGTTTATGGGGGCCGGACAGCTCCTACGAGCAGTACGTC. This encodes CASSLWGPDSSYEQYV.

This clonotype has at least ten counts. CDR3 nucleotide sequence: TGTGCCAGCAGTGAAAGAGGGTATCAGGGGGATTCCGGGGATACGCAGTATTTT. It encodes CASSERGYQGDSGDTQYF. The chain recombines TRBV9 with TRBJ2-3; TRBD1 aligns across 7 bases. CDR1 is SGDLS, CDR2 YYNGEE, per germline. CDR3 length: 18 residues. J gave up 6 bases and V 5 bases, and 21 bases lay outside the gene matches.

The CDR3 here is CASSPRQGLDTEAFF. DNA of the CDR3: TGTGCCAGCAGCCCCAGACAGGGACTGGACACTGAAGCTTTCTTT. V usage is TRBV9 and J usage is TRBJ1-1; the match to TRBD1 covers 7 bases. CDR3 length equals 15 residues. The V and J ends lost 4 bases and 3 bases, in that order; junction bases with no gene match: 9. Germline values: CDR1 SGDLS, CDR2 YYNGEE.

This chain links TRBV20-1 with TRBJ1-4; D is possibly TRBD1 (6 bases). The V end was cut by 3 bases, the J end by 0 bases, with 11 bases between. CDR3 size: 15 residues. The germline CDR1 and CDR2 sequences are DFQATT and SNEGSKA (reference sequence). Here the CDR3 DNA reads TGCAGTGCTAGGCGGACAGTTGCAACTAATGAAAAACTGTTTTTT. Amino acids: CSARRTVATNEKLFF.